One sample yielded the 24 T cell receptor beta chains listed below, sequenced in a study of blood T cell repertoires in COVID-19. Clones were sequenced by immunoSEQ multiplex PCR, and TCRdb holds only the in-frame ones, with some missing. The table has fewer than 200,000 clones, 80% to 95% seen once; the top ten hold 0.5% to 0.65%. The sample was peripheral blood. The receptors were sampled from a man aged 45 to 65 with acute or convalescent COVID-19.

The V and J genes are TRBV5-1 and TRBJ1-4; tentatively, D is TRBD1 (5 bases). The CDR3 length is 14 residues. V lost 5 bases and J lost 0, with 8 bases in between. Germline V lookup: CDR1 SGHRS, CDR2 YFSETQ. CDR3 DNA sequence: TGCGCCAGCAGGCAGGGCACAACTAATGAAAAACTGTTTTTT. Translated, it gives CASRQGTTNEKLFF. Using reference TRBV5-1 and TRBJ1-4 for the parts outside the CDR3, the full variable domain is KAGVTQTPRYLIKTRGQQVTLSCSPISGHRSVSWYQQTPGQGLQFLFEYFSETQRNKGNFPGRFSGRQFSNSRSEMNVSTLELGDSALYLCASRQGTTNEKLFFGSGTQLSVL.

A single count supports this clone. The V and J genes are TRBV7-2 and TRBJ1-2; tentatively, D is TRBD1 (5 bases). This CDR3 contains 17 residues. Germline CDR1 SGHTA, CDR2 FQGNSA. V was trimmed by 4 bases and J by 6 bases, leaving 24 bases between them. The CDR3 DNA reads as TGTGCCAGCAGCTCCGGGGGGGGAGCAGGGTTTAATAATGGCTACACCTTC. Protein sequence: CASSSGGGAGFNNGYTF.

The V gene is TRBV18, the J gene TRBJ1-2; perhaps TRBD1 as D (5 bases). This CDR3 contains 14 residues. Looked up from germline, CDR1 is KGHSH and CDR2 is LQKENI. The ends were cut back, 5 bases at V and 8 bases at J, with 18 bases in the middle. The CDR3 loop is CASSTDPGAGGYTF. The CDR3 DNA sequence: TGTGCCAGCTCAACGGACCCCGGGGCGGGGGGCTACACCTTC.

The chain recombines TRBV6-6 with TRBJ2-5; 12 bases agree with TRBD2. CDR1 and CDR2 from the germline V gene are MNHNY and SVGAGI (reference sequence). With V trimmed by 4 bases and J by 4 bases, 7 bases remained unmatched. This CDR3 is 16 amino acids long. The CDR3 region is CASSSILAGGRETQYF. CDR3 DNA sequence: TGTGCCAGCAGTTCAATCCTAGCGGGGGGGCGAGAGACCCAGTACTTC.

The rearrangement joins TRBV28 to TRBJ1-5; 7 bases agree with TRBD1. Germline V gene sequence: CDR1 MDHEN, CDR2 SYDVKM. The V and J ends lost 6 bases and 11 bases, in that order; junction bases with no gene match: 13. CDR3 length equals 14 residues. The CDR3 region is CASRSGQRTGAQHF. The CDR3 DNA reads as TGTGCCAGCAGGTCGGGACAGCGGACCGGGGCCCAGCATTTT.

This clone is a singleton in its sample. The V and J genes are TRBV18 and TRBJ1-6; 7 nucleotides agree with TRBD1. Per germline, CDR1 KGHSH and CDR2 LQKENI. The V segment lost 3 bases and the J segment 7 bases; nucleotides outside the gene matches: 12. This CDR3 contains 17 residues. CDR3 protein: CASSPFSTGQRNSPLHF. CDR3 DNA: TGTGCCAGCTCACCGTTCTCGACAGGGCAGAGGAATTCACCCCTCCACTTT.

DNA for the CDR3: TGTGCCAGCAGCCCCCGACGGGTAGGCACTGAAGCTTTCTTT. Protein: CASSPRRVGTEAFF. V gene TRBV7-2 combines with J gene TRBJ1-1; unclear D gene. Per the germline V gene, CDR1 is SGHTA and CDR2 is FQGNSA. The CDR3 spans 14 residues. Trimming left V 5 bases short and J 4 bases short, with 14 bases between.

For the CDR3, the DNA is TGCGCCAGCAGTTCCGGGACTAGCGGGAGCGATGAGCAGTTCTTC. It encodes CASSSGTSGSDEQFF. The chain uses TRBV5-1 and TRBJ2-1; TRBD2 aligns across 14 bases. J was trimmed by 8 bases and V by 5 bases; bases with no gene match: 6. Per germline, CDR1 SGHRS and CDR2 YFSETQ. The length of the CDR3 is 15 residues.

CDR3 sequence (DNA): TGTGCCAGCAGCAACAGGGTTGGCGAGCAGTACTTC. It codes for CASSNRVGEQYF. The rearrangement uses TRBV6-5 and TRBJ2-7; a weak D match, TRBD1 (6 bases). This CDR3 is built from 12 residues. Germline V lookup: CDR1 MNHEY, CDR2 SVGAGI. The V end was cut by 6 bases, the J end by 6 bases, with 12 bases between.

This sequence joins TRBV19 and TRBJ1-5; D ambiguous. The V and J ends lost 5 bases and 6 bases respectively, with 11 bases between them. This CDR3 spans 13 amino acids. The germline V gene has CDR1 LNHDA and CDR2 SQIVND (reference sequence). The CDR3: CASSFAEGQPQHF. The CDR3 coding sequence is TGTGCCAGTAGTTTTGCGGAGGGTCAGCCCCAGCATTTT.

This chain uses TRBV7-2 with TRBJ2-3; D possibly corresponds to TRBD2 (6 bases). The length of the CDR3 is 15 residues. Trimming shortened V by 4 bases and J by 1 base, and 12 bases separated the two germline ends. Per the germline V gene, CDR1 is SGHTA and CDR2 is FQGNSA. In DNA form, the CDR3 reads TGTGCCAGCAGCTATAGCGGAGCTCGCACAGATACGCAGTATTTT. The encoded protein is CASSYSGARTDTQYF.

This chain uses TRBV10-2 with TRBJ1-2; 8 bases align to TRBD1. Germline CDR1 WSHSY, CDR2 SAAADI. This CDR3 contains 12 residues. After removal of 4 bases from V and 8 bases from J, the junction contained 3 bases not matched to a gene. CDR3 in DNA: TGCGCCAGCAGTGGGGACAGGTGGGGCTACACCTTC. Translating gives CASSGDRWGYTF.

This rearrangement joins TRBV28 to TRBJ1-1; D not resolved. V dropped 5 bases and J dropped 9 bases, with 16 bases sitting between them. CDR1 and CDR2 from the germline V gene are MDHEN and SYDVKM. The CDR3 runs 13 residues. The CDR3 region is CASSPMTPRKAFF. DNA of the CDR3: TGTGCCAGCAGTCCTATGACACCTCGGAAAGCTTTCTTT.

The rearrangement links TRBV19 to TRBJ1-4; 7 positions match TRBD1. Per the germline V gene, CDR1 is LNHDA and CDR2 is SQIVND (reference sequence). The length of the CDR3 is 14 residues. Trimming at V came to 4 bases and at J to 7 bases, leaving 6 bases not matched to a gene. The CDR3 coding sequence is TGTGCCAGTAGTACGACAGGGTTGAGTGAAAAACTGTTTTTT. Translating gives CASSTTGLSEKLFF. The full variable domain, with the rest looked up from reference TRBV19 and TRBJ1-4, is DGGITQSPKYLFRKEGQNVTLSCEQNLNHDAMYWYRQDPGQGLRLIYYSQIVNDFQKGDIAEGYSVSREKKESFPLTVTSAQKNPTAFYLCASSTTGLSEKLFFGSGTQLSVL.

The rearrangement uses TRBV24-1 and TRBJ2-4; TRBD1 matches at 8 bases. Germline trimming cut 3 bases from V and 4 bases from J; bases unmatched to any gene: 7. Germline loops: CDR1 KGHDR, CDR2 SFDVKD. This CDR3 has 16 amino acids. This chain's CDR3 is CATSDPHRDRKNIQYF. In nucleotides, the CDR3 is TGTGCCACCAGTGATCCTCACCGGGACAGGAAAAACATTCAGTACTTC.

Points on this clone: Other DNA sequences of this sample code for an identical CDR3. V gene TRBV28 combines with J gene TRBJ2-7; a possible D gene is TRBD2 (6 bases). The CDR3 runs 13 residues. V was clipped by 5 bases and J by 0 bases, with 8 bases between them. Germline V gene sequence: CDR1 MDHEN, CDR2 SYDVKM. The CDR3 loop is CASSRGTSYEQYF. The DNA of the CDR3 is TGTGCCAGCAGTCGCGGGACCTCCTACGAGCAGTACTTC.

The CDR3 DNA reads TGTGCCAGCAGCGGAGCAAGTACGCAGTATTTT. Its translation: CASSGASTQYF. The V gene is TRBV7-6, the J gene TRBJ2-3, with D hard to call. The CDR3 spans 11 residues. The V end was cut by 5 bases, the J end by 8 bases, with 8 bases between. The V gene's germline CDR1 is SGHVS and CDR2 FNYEAQ.

About this clone: This specimen includes other DNA sequences encoding the same CDR3. This rearrangement joins TRBV5-1 to TRBJ2-5, with 8 bases matching TRBD1. This CDR3 has 14 residues. Germline V CDR1 and CDR2: SGHRS, YFSETQ. J lost 2 bases, V lost 3 bases, and 3 bases had no gene match. CDR3 protein: CASSSGQGQETQYF. The CDR3 DNA reads as TGCGCCAGCAGCTCCGGACAGGGACAAGAGACCCAGTACTTC.

This clone has just a few counts. The rearrangement uses TRBV27 and TRBJ1-1; TRBD1 is a possible D gene (6 bases). Germline assignment: CDR1 MNHEY and CDR2 SMNVEV (reference sequence). The CDR3 runs to 12 residues. V lost 6 bases to trimming and J lost 4 bases, with 9 bases between them. CDR3 sequence: CASRRGGTEAFF. DNA for the CDR3: TGTGCCAGCAGGCGAGGGGGCACTGAAGCTTTCTTT.

The chain has TRBV7-6 and TRBJ1-1; D possibly corresponds to TRBD1 (5 bases). Germline V gene sequence: CDR1 SGHVS, CDR2 FNYEAQ. This CDR3 spans 15 amino acids. V was clipped by 5 bases and J by 3 bases, with 16 bases between them. The CDR3 bases are TGTGCCAGCAGCCTAAATAAGGGGCATCACACTGAAGCTTTCTTT. This sequence encodes CASSLNKGHHTEAFF.

The chain is built from TRBV5-1 and TRBJ1-1; D remains unclear. This CDR3 spans 15 amino acids. The germline V gene encodes CDR1 SGHRS and CDR2 YFSETQ. V was clipped by 0 bases and J by 1 base, with 10 bases between them. CDR3 sequence (DNA): TGCGCCAGCAGCTTGGCCCGCACTACGAACACTGAAGCTTTCTTT. Protein: CASSLARTTNTEAFF. Variable domain in full (rest from reference TRBV5-1 and TRBJ1-1): KAGVTQTPRYLIKTRGQQVTLSCSPISGHRSVSWYQQTPGQGLQFLFEYFSETQRNKGNFPGRFSGRQFSNSRSEMNVSTLELGDSALYLCASSLARTTNTEAFFGQGTRLTVV.

This rearrangement joins TRBV7-3 to TRBJ2-5; D may be TRBD2 (7 bases). CDR1 is SGHTA, CDR2 FQGTGA, per germline. The CDR3 loop spans 15 amino acids. Trimming removed 8 bases from V and 0 bases from J, with 16 bases in between. In DNA form, the CDR3 reads TGTGCCAGCCCAACGAGGGGGGGCCACCAAGAGACCCAGTACTTC. It translates to CASPTRGGHQETQYF. The whole variable domain, remainder taken from reference TRBV7-3 and TRBJ2-5, is GAGVSQTPSNKVTEKGKYVELRCDPISGHTALYWYRQSLGQGPEFLIYFQGTGAADDSGLPNDRFFAVRPEGSVSTLKIQRTERGDSAVYLCASPTRGGHQETQYFGPGTRLLVL.

V gene TRBV12-5 combines with J gene TRBJ1-1; D is unclear. Trimming left V 5 bases short and J 1 base short, with 8 bases between. Germline values: CDR1 LGHNT, CDR2 FRNRAP. The CDR3 loop spans 13 amino acids. CDR3 DNA sequence: TGTGCTAGTGGTCTTACACCGAACACTGAAGCTTTCTTT. Amino acids: CASGLTPNTEAFF.

V is TRBV7-2 and J is TRBJ2-3, with 7 positions matching TRBD1. The V gene end was trimmed by 5 bases and the J gene end by 0 bases; junction bases not matched to a gene: 5. This CDR3 region has 15 residues. Looked up from germline, CDR1 is SGHTA and CDR2 is FQGNSA. The CDR3 nucleotides are TGTGCCAGCAGCCAGGGACAGCAAAGCACAGATACGCAGTATTTT. Protein product: CASSQGQQSTDTQYF. The whole variable domain, remainder taken from reference TRBV7-2 and TRBJ2-3, is GAGVSQSPSNKVTEKGKDVELRCDPISGHTALYWYRQSLGQGLEFLIYFQGNSAPDKSGLPSDRFSAERTGGSVSTLTIQRTQQEDSAVYLCASSQGQQSTDTQYFGPGTRLTVL.